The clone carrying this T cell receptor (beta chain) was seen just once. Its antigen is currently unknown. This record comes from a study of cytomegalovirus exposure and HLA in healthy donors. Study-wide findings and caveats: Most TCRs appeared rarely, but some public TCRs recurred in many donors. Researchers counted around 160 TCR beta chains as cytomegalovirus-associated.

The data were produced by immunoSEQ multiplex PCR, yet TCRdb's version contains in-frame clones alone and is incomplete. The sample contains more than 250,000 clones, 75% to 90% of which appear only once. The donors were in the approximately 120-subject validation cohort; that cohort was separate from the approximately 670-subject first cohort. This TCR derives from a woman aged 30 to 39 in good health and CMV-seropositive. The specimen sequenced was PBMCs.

The CDR3 nucleotides read TGTGCCAGCAGCCTGATAACTGGGGCCAACGTCCTGACTTTC. This encodes CASSLITGANVLTF. The chain joins TRBV6-5 to TRBJ2-6, with D unresolved. CDR1 is MNHEY, CDR2 SVGAGI, per germline. The V end lost 6 bases, the J end lost 2 bases, and 8 bases lay between the germline ends. The CDR3 has 14 residues.